A single sample gave rise to the 3 T cell receptor beta chains below, sequenced in a study of blood T cell repertoires in COVID-19. Sequencing was performed with immunoSEQ multiplex PCR; in TCRdb, only in-frame clones are kept and a portion is missing. The data hold about 500,000 clones, with around 90% observed a single time. Sequencing input: PBMCs or T cells enriched from blood (not recorded which). All receptors come from a woman aged 18-29 years who had recovered from COVID-19.

This clone has only a few counts. V usage is TRBV5-1 and J usage is TRBJ1-1; 9 positions agree with TRBD1. The CDR3 has 16 amino acids. In germline, CDR1 is SGHRS, CDR2 YFSETQ. The V and J ends lost 2 bases and 4 bases, in that order; junction bases with no gene match: 9. The CDR3, as DNA: TGCGCCAGCAGCTTTTGGGCAGGGACAGGGACCACTGAAGCTTTCTTT. Amino acid sequence: CASSFWAGTGTTEAFF.

The chain joins TRBV5-1 to TRBJ2-7, with a possible D match to TRBD1 (7 bases). CDR3 length: 13 amino acids. Germline CDR1 SGHRS, CDR2 YFSETQ. With 4 bases removed from V and 3 bases from J, the gap between germline ends came to 11 bases. The CDR3 here is CASSRGTDYEQYF. DNA for the CDR3: TGCGCCAGCAGCCGGGGGACAGACTACGAGCAGTACTTC. Looking up the rest from reference TRBV5-1 and TRBJ2-7 gives the full variable domain: KAGVTQTPRYLIKTRGQQVTLSCSPISGHRSVSWYQQTPGQGLQFLFEYFSETQRNKGNFPGRFSGRQFSNSRSEMNVSTLELGDSALYLCASSRGTDYEQYFGPGTRLTVT.

In its sample, this clone was seen a few times. The V gene is TRBV5-5, the J gene TRBJ1-4; the D gene is possibly TRBD1 (5 bases). The germline V and J ends were trimmed by 4 bases and 8 bases, with 15 bases remaining between them. Germline V gives CDR1 SGHKS, CDR2 YYEKEE (reference sequence). The CDR3 is made up of 14 amino acids. The CDR3 nucleotides read TGTGCCAGCAGCCGGGCGGGGGGTGGAGAAAAACTGTTTTTT. Residues: CASSRAGGGEKLFF.